A single sample is the source of the 27 T cell receptor beta chains below, sequenced in a study of Ad26.COV2.S vaccination and SARS-CoV-2 variants. Produced via immunoSEQ multiplex PCR; TCRdb's table is partial and in-frame only. Of 300,000 to 350,000 clones detected, 85% to 90% appear once; the ten largest clones hold 1.9%. Treatment noted: 19 received Ad26.COV2.S at low or high dose, single or two shots; several received placebo; per-sample allocation not given. Samples analyzed were those drawn on day 63 after the first vaccine or placebo injection. Sequencing used peripheral blood, obtained in a trial of Ad26.COV2.S vaccine versus placebo. These receptors were obtained from a person aged 18-65 years who received the Ad26.COV2.S COVID-19 vaccine or a placebo.

This CDR3 reads CASSPGGTGQETQYF. The CDR3 bases are TGTGCCAGCAGCCCGGGGGGGACGGGACAAGAGACCCAGTACTTC. The chain carries TRBV4-2 and TRBJ2-5; 8 nucleotides align to TRBD2. With 4 bases clipped from V and 2 bases from J, the junction kept 6 bases outside the gene matches. The germline CDR1 and CDR2 sequences are LGHNA and YNFKEQ. The CDR3 totals 15 residues.

The chain links TRBV30 to TRBJ2-7, with D possibly TRBD2 on 6 matching bases. The CDR3 extends over 12 amino acids. Germline assignment: CDR1 GTSNPN and CDR2 SVGIG (reference sequence). V lost 1 base and J 6 bases, leaving 10 bases between the germline ends. DNA for the CDR3: TGTGCCTGGAGTGGACTAGTGGGCGAGCAGTACTTC. Its translation is CAWSGLVGEQYF.

The rearrangement links TRBV7-9 to TRBJ1-1; 8 bases fit TRBD1. The CDR3 sequence is 15 residues long. The V and J ends lost 5 bases and 3 bases, in that order; junction bases with no gene match: 8. Per germline, CDR1 SEHNR and CDR2 FQNEAQ (reference sequence). The CDR3 DNA follows: TGTGCCAGCAGCCCGGGGACAGGAGGGGACACTGAAGCTTTCTTT. Encoded protein: CASSPGTGGDTEAFF.

This chain joins TRBV19 and TRBJ2-3; D possibly corresponds to TRBD1 (6 bases). V shed 3 bases and J shed 8 bases, with 15 bases lying between them. This CDR3 spans 14 amino acids. Germline V gene data show CDR1 as LNHDA and CDR2 as SQIVND (reference sequence). CDR3: CASSMAGLGATQYF. In DNA, the CDR3 is TGTGCCAGTAGTATGGCCGGACTGGGGGCTACGCAGTATTTT.

The genes are TRBV18 and TRBJ2-3; 10 bases fit TRBD2. The CDR3 length is 15 residues. V dropped 3 bases and J dropped 1; count of bases not matched to a gene: 1. Germline V gene data show CDR1 as KGHSH and CDR2 as LQKENI. The CDR3 loop is CASSPGTSGTDTQYF. CDR3 bases: TGTGCCAGCTCACCTGGGACTAGCGGCACAGATACGCAGTATTTT. Complete variable domain (other parts from reference TRBV18 and TRBJ2-3): NAGVMQNPRHLVRRRGQEARLRCSPMKGHSHVYWYRQLPEEGLKFMVYLQKENIIDESGMPKERFSAEFPKEGPSILRIQQVVRGDSAAYFCASSPGTSGTDTQYFGPGTRLTVL.

The chain has TRBV4-1 and TRBJ1-2; 8 positions agree with TRBD1. This CDR3 comprises 16 residues. CDR1 is MGHRA, CDR2 YSYEKL, per germline. V dropped 6 bases and J dropped 0; count of bases not matched to a gene: 9. Here the CDR3 DNA reads TGCGCCAGCAGTCTAGACAGGGGTAAAGCTAACTATGGCTACACCTTC. It specifies CASSLDRGKANYGYTF.

The chain carries TRBV2 and TRBJ2-7; 8 bases map to TRBD1. Trimming at V came to 8 bases and at J to 9 bases, leaving 15 bases not matched to a gene. CDR3 length: 14 residues. Germline-derived CDR1 and CDR2 are SNHLY and FYNNEI. The CDR3 region is CASGQDRDPSGQYF. The CDR3 DNA is TGTGCCAGCGGGCAGGACAGGGACCCCTCAGGGCAGTACTTC.

V is TRBV2 and J is TRBJ1-2, with D hard to call. V was cut by 3 bases and J by 0 bases, with 11 bases left in between. Germline values: CDR1 SNHLY, CDR2 FYNNEI. The CDR3 has 15 amino acids. This CDR3 is CASSDGQTSNYGYTF. DNA for the CDR3: TGTGCCAGCAGTGATGGCCAGACCTCTAACTATGGCTACACCTTC.

As concerns this clone: This sample also contains other DNA sequences that code for the same CDR3. This chain joins TRBV9 and TRBJ1-1; TRBD1 matches at 7 bases. CDR1 and CDR2 from the germline V gene are SGDLS and YYNGEE. Trimming at V came to 0 bases and at J to 2 bases, leaving 4 bases not matched to a gene. The CDR3 is 15 residues long. CDR3 DNA: TGTGCCAGCAGCGTAGGACAGGGAGGAAACACTGAAGCTTTCTTT. This gives the protein CASSVGQGGNTEAFF.

The chain employs TRBV7-9 and TRBJ1-2, with 9 bases that match TRBD1. The junction had 14 bases not matched to a gene; V was cut back by 6 bases and J by 3 bases. Germline values: CDR1 SEHNR, CDR2 FQNEAQ (reference sequence). The CDR3 loop spans 17 amino acids. CDR3 loop: CASRTDRGLSWDYGYTF. In nucleotides, the CDR3 is TGTGCCAGCAGAACCGACAGGGGGTTATCGTGGGACTATGGCTACACCTTC.

This clone has at least ten counts. This chain joins TRBV6-5 and TRBJ2-7; a possible D gene is TRBD2 (5 bases). Germline loops: CDR1 MNHEY, CDR2 SVGAGI. The CDR3 is 14 amino acids. V lost 4 bases, J lost 0 bases, and 10 bases lay in between. The CDR3 loop is CASSLDWGSYEQYF. The CDR3 DNA follows: TGTGCCAGCAGTTTGGACTGGGGCTCCTACGAGCAGTACTTC.

This clone was counted between two and nine times. The V and J genes are TRBV6-2 or TRBV6-3 and TRBJ1-5; D call uncertain. Trimming took 3 bases from V and 0 from J, leaving 9 bases between them. In germline, CDR1 is MNHEY, CDR2 SVGEGT. The CDR3 is made up of 15 amino acids. CDR3: CASSYSAYSNQPQHF. The CDR3, as DNA: TGTGCCAGCAGTTATTCGGCTTATAGCAATCAGCCCCAGCATTTT.

This clone was recorded once. This rearrangement joins TRBV6-5 to TRBJ1-1, with TRBD1 matching 7 bases. The CDR3 totals 14 residues. In germline, CDR1 is MNHEY, CDR2 SVGAGI. J lost 1 base, V lost 6 bases, and 5 bases had no gene match. In DNA, the CDR3 is TGTGCCAGCAGCCTAAGACAGGGGAACACTGAAGCTTTCTTT. Its translation: CASSLRQGNTEAFF.

V usage is TRBV5-6 and J usage is TRBJ1-3; a possible D gene is TRBD1 (6 bases). The CDR3 has 19 residues. The V end was cut by 2 bases, the J end by 2 bases, with 23 bases between. Germline V lookup: CDR1 SGHDT, CDR2 YYEEEE. CDR3 residues: CASSFRRSGTGFTGNTIYF. CDR3 coding DNA: TGTGCCAGCAGCTTCCGCCGGTCGGGTACAGGGTTTACTGGAAACACCATATATTTT.

The chain joins TRBV5-4 to TRBJ2-7; 8 bases are a match to TRBD2. With V trimmed by 4 bases and J by 4 bases, 13 bases remained unmatched. Germline CDR1 and CDR2: SGHNT and YYREEE (reference sequence). This CDR3 is 16 amino acids long. In DNA form, the CDR3 reads TGTGCCAGCAGCCCGGGGGGGCGGGGCGGAGCGTACGAGCAGTACTTC. Translating it yields CASSPGGRGGAYEQYF.

The rearrangement joins TRBV19 to TRBJ2-2; 7 nucleotides align to TRBD1. The CDR3 runs to 17 residues. J gave up 6 bases and V 7 bases, and 17 bases lay outside the gene matches. Per germline, CDR1 LNHDA and CDR2 SQIVND (reference sequence). CDR3 sequence (DNA): TGTGCCAGTATAGGCTCTCTGAGGGGGCTAGATCCCGGGGAGCTGTTTTTT. Amino acids: CASIGSLRGLDPGELFF.

The V and J genes are TRBV3-1 (or the pseudogene TRBV3-2) and TRBJ2-5; unclear D gene. The germline V and J ends were trimmed by 4 bases and 3 bases, with 3 bases remaining between them. CDR3 size: 11 residues. Germline values: CDR1 LGHDT, CDR2 YNNKEL (reference sequence). The CDR3 is CASSRKETQYF. The DNA of the CDR3 is TGTGCCAGCAGCCGAAAAGAGACCCAGTACTTC.

The chain has TRBV19 and TRBJ2-2, with D possibly TRBD2 on 5 matching bases. V dropped 4 bases and J dropped 4 bases, with 16 bases sitting between them. The CDR3 is 16 residues long. The germline V gene has CDR1 LNHDA and CDR2 SQIVND (reference sequence). The CDR3 coding sequence is TGTGCCAGTAGTAGGGGTCTAGCTGCGGGCACCGGGGAGCTGTTTTTT. It encodes CASSRGLAAGTGELFF.

This chain uses TRBV7-2 with TRBJ2-7; 8 nucleotides align to TRBD1. The CDR3 length is 16 residues. V shed 4 bases and J 3 bases; nucleotides not matched to a gene: 11. Germline assignment: CDR1 SGHTA and CDR2 FQGNSA. The CDR3 bases are TGTGCCAGCAGCTGGGCAGGGGGCGCGGGTATCTACGAGCAGTACTTC. Its translation is CASSWAGGAGIYEQYF. Using reference TRBV7-2 and TRBJ2-7 for the parts outside the CDR3, the full variable domain is GAGVSQSPSNKVTEKGKDVELRCDPISGHTALYWYRQSLGQGLEFLIYFQGNSAPDKSGLPSDRFSAERTGGSVSTLTIQRTQQEDSAVYLCASSWAGGAGIYEQYFGPGTRLTVT.

This clone was detected ten times or more. This chain uses TRBV7-2 with TRBJ2-1; 8 bases are shared with TRBD1. V was clipped by 5 bases and J by 6 bases; unmatched bases: 12. CDR3 length: 16 residues. CDR1 and CDR2 (germline): SGHTA, FQGNSA. The CDR3 sequence is CASSAMDRVIPNEQFF. The CDR3 coding sequence is TGTGCCAGCAGCGCGATGGACAGGGTGATCCCCAATGAGCAGTTCTTC.

The chain joins TRBV4-3 to TRBJ1-1; D is unclear. Germline-derived CDR1 and CDR2 are LGHNA and YSLEER. The CDR3 has 13 amino acids. V was pared by 6 bases and J by 5 bases, with 13 bases between. CDR3 coding DNA: TGCGCCAGCAGACTTACGACGGGAACTGAAGCTTTCTTT. This sequence encodes CASRLTTGTEAFF.

The V call is TRBV11-2, the J call TRBJ1-3, with a weak D call TRBD1 (5 bases). The length of the CDR3 is 13 residues. Germline V CDR1 and CDR2: SGHAT, FQNNGV. V was cut by 6 bases and J by 4 bases, with 10 bases left in between. CDR3 amino acids: CASRTRAGNTIYF. CDR3 DNA: TGTGCCAGCAGAACCAGGGCAGGAAACACCATATATTTT.

This clone was detected a few times. The genes are TRBV5-6 and TRBJ2-1, with 10 bases identical to TRBD1. The length of the CDR3 is 15 residues. Germline loops: CDR1 SGHDT, CDR2 YYEEEE. The trim removed 5 bases at V and 10 bases at J, leaving 12 bases unmatched. This CDR3 reads CASSLGGTGAPEQFF. The CDR3 DNA reads as TGTGCCAGCAGTCTGGGCGGGACAGGGGCCCCCGAGCAGTTCTTC.

The gene calls are TRBV3-1 (or the pseudogene TRBV3-2) and TRBJ1-1; D remains unclear. CDR3 length equals 11 residues. Trimming stripped 6 bases from V and 2 bases from J, with 4 bases between. The germline CDR1 and CDR2 sequences are LGHDT and YNNKEL (reference sequence). The CDR3 sequence: CASSQNTEAFF. The DNA of the CDR3 is TGTGCCAGCAGTCAAAACACTGAAGCTTTCTTT.

The CDR3: CASSLSGSYNSPLHF. The CDR3, as DNA: TGTGCCAGCAGCCTGTCGGGGTCCTATAATTCACCCCTCCACTTT. The chain employs TRBV7-3 and TRBJ1-6; the D is unclear. The CDR3 length is 15 residues. Germline V gene data show CDR1 as SGHTA and CDR2 as FQGTGA. V was trimmed by 5 bases and J by 1 base, leaving 9 bases between them.

The rearrangement uses TRBV18 and TRBJ2-3; the match to TRBD1 covers 9 bases. The length of the CDR3 is 16 residues. V gave up 3 bases and J gave up 5 bases; unmatched junction bases: 9. Germline values: CDR1 KGHSH, CDR2 LQKENI. In DNA, the CDR3 is TGTGCCAGCTCACCGGTAGGACAGGGGTTTGGAGATACGCAGTATTTT. Its translation: CASSPVGQGFGDTQYF.

The chain recombines TRBV5-6 with TRBJ1-2; 7 nucleotides agree with TRBD1. Germline CDR1 reads SGHDT; CDR2 reads YYEEEE. After removal of 3 bases from V and 2 bases from J, the junction contained 4 bases not matched to a gene. This CDR3 region has 14 residues. The CDR3 coding sequence is TGTGCCAGCAGCTCGCCAGGGGGGAACTATGGCTACACCTTC. Translated, it gives CASSSPGGNYGYTF.